Below are 21 T cell receptor beta chains sequenced from a single sample in a study of cytotoxic CD8 clonotypes in ibrutinib-treated CLL. The assay was immunoSEQ multiplex PCR, and TCRdb's table has in-frame clones only and misses some. The table records some 130,000 clones, roughly 88% of them present only once. The sample consisted of PBMCs, taken after 24 months of ibrutinib treatment. The receptors derive from a human donor with chronic lymphocytic leukemia.

CDR3 DNA sequence: TGTGCCACCAGGAACAGCGGTTGGGGGACTGAAGCTTTCTTT. It yields the protein CATRNSGWGTEAFF. The chain joins TRBV15 to TRBJ1-1; possible D gene TRBD1, 5 bases. CDR1 LNHNV and CDR2 YYDKDF come from the germline V gene (reference sequence). This CDR3 spans 14 amino acids. Trimming removed 6 bases from V and 5 bases from J, with 16 bases in between.

The chain uses TRBV9 and TRBJ1-2; 7 bases map to TRBD1. Germline CDR1 reads SGDLS; CDR2 reads YYNGEE. The CDR3 covers 12 residues. Germline trimming cut 5 bases from V and 8 bases from J; bases unmatched to any gene: 6. The CDR3 coding sequence is TGTGCCAGCAGTAAACAGGGGTACGGCTACACCTTC. Translating it yields CASSKQGYGYTF.

The rearrangement uses TRBV7-3 and TRBJ2-7, with D tentatively TRBD2 (6 bases). CDR1 is SGHTA, CDR2 FQGTGA, per germline. Trimming stripped 3 bases from V and 0 bases from J, with 9 bases between. The CDR3 extends over 14 amino acids. CDR3 loop: CASSLGGNSYEQYF. CDR3 nucleotide sequence: TGTGCCAGCAGCTTGGGCGGGAACTCCTACGAGCAGTACTTC.

The chain is built from TRBV19 and TRBJ1-2; 7 bases map to TRBD1. Trimming cost V 8 bases and J 4 bases; bases outside gene matches: 7. There are 13 residues in the CDR3. Germline loops: CDR1 LNHDA, CDR2 SQIVND (reference sequence). The CDR3, as DNA: TGTGCCAGTCAAATCCGACAGGGCTATGGCTACACCTTC. Protein sequence: CASQIRQGYGYTF. Full variable domain (missing parts from reference TRBV19 and TRBJ1-2): DGGITQSPKYLFRKEGQNVTLSCEQNLNHDAMYWYRQDPGQGLRLIYYSQIVNDFQKGDIAEGYSVSREKKESFPLTVTSAQKNPTAFYLCASQIRQGYGYTFGSGTRLTVV.

V is TRBV7-2 and J is TRBJ2-3; 7 nucleotides align to TRBD2. The V gene end was trimmed by 2 bases and the J gene end by 6 bases; junction bases not matched to a gene: 11. Germline V CDR1 and CDR2: SGHTA, FQGNSA. The CDR3 totals 16 residues. CDR3 residues: CASSLRRGSQGDTQYF. The CDR3 coding sequence is TGTGCCAGCAGCTTACGCCGCGGGAGTCAAGGGGATACGCAGTATTTT.

This clone was detected a few times. The chain joins TRBV15 to TRBJ2-1, with D perhaps TRBD2 (6 bases). Deletions cut 3 bases from V and 7 bases from J, with 7 bases between. This CDR3 contains 12 residues. Germline assignment: CDR1 LNHNV and CDR2 YYDKDF (reference sequence). The chain's CDR3 is CATSSRGNEQFF. DNA of the CDR3: TGTGCCACCAGCAGTCGGGGGAATGAGCAGTTCTTC.

J is TRBJ2-1 and V is TRBV11-3; 8 positions agree with TRBD1. This CDR3 comprises 16 residues. The V gene end was trimmed by 6 bases and the J gene end by 7 bases; junction bases not matched to a gene: 14. The germline gives CDR1 SGHNT, CDR2 YENEEA. CDR3 region: CASSFAQPDRVNEQFF. As DNA, the CDR3 is TGTGCCAGCAGTTTCGCACAGCCGGACAGGGTAAATGAGCAGTTCTTC.

The rearrangement uses TRBV4-1 and TRBJ2-3; D gene unclear. Germline CDR1 reads MGHRA; CDR2 reads YSYEKL. The CDR3 length is 15 residues. The germline V and J ends were trimmed by 0 bases and 2 bases, with 9 bases remaining between them. This CDR3 reads CASSQEGAPTDTQYF. CDR3 DNA sequence: TGCGCCAGCAGCCAAGAAGGAGCCCCCACAGATACGCAGTATTTT.

The genes are TRBV28 and TRBJ2-2; 7 bases align to TRBD2. The germline V gene has CDR1 MDHEN and CDR2 SYDVKM. J lost 7 bases, V lost 2 bases, and 7 bases had no gene match. The CDR3 extends over 15 amino acids. The chain's CDR3 is CASSLALAEVGELFF. The CDR3, as DNA: TGTGCCAGCAGTTTAGCCCTAGCGGAGGTCGGGGAGCTGTTTTTT.

The rearrangement joins TRBV7-9 to TRBJ2-2; D gene uncertain. V gave up 5 bases and J gave up 2 bases, with 3 bases separating them. CDR1 and CDR2 (germline): SEHNR, FQNEAQ (reference sequence). This CDR3 comprises 12 residues. The CDR3 spells CASSTNTGELFF. CDR3 sequence (DNA): TGTGCCAGCAGCACAAACACCGGGGAGCTGTTTTTT.

The chain combines TRBV5-4 with TRBJ2-2; 8 positions match TRBD2. Germline V CDR1 and CDR2: SGHNT, YYREEE (reference sequence). V lost 0 bases to trimming and J lost 9 bases; unmatched junction nucleotides: 4. This CDR3 has 14 residues. CDR3 sequence: CASSLDGLARELFF. As DNA, the CDR3 is TGTGCCAGCAGCTTGGACGGACTAGCAAGGGAGCTGTTTTTT.

The rearrangement joins TRBV6-5 to TRBJ1-1; TRBD1 is a possible D gene (5 bases). Germline CDR1 is MNHEY and CDR2 is SVGAGI. The CDR3 is made up of 13 amino acids. V was shortened by 0 bases and J by 5 bases, with 7 bases between the two germline ends. CDR3: CASSYSGVTEAFF. The CDR3 DNA reads as TGTGCCAGCAGTTACTCAGGGGTGACTGAAGCTTTCTTT.

The chain recombines TRBV7-3 with TRBJ2-3, with 8 bases matching TRBD2. CDR3 size: 14 residues. In germline, CDR1 is SGHTA, CDR2 FQGTGA. The V and J ends lost 5 bases and 5 bases, in that order; junction bases with no gene match: 6. Written as DNA, the CDR3 is TGTGCCAGCAGCCCGGGACTAGAAGTAGATACGCAGTATTTT. Residues: CASSPGLEVDTQYF. Together with reference TRBV7-3 and TRBJ2-3, the CDR3 gives the full variable domain: GAGVSQTPSNKVTEKGKYVELRCDPISGHTALYWYRQSLGQGPEFLIYFQGTGAADDSGLPNDRFFAVRPEGSVSTLKIQRTERGDSAVYLCASSPGLEVDTQYFGPGTRLTVL.

The chain couples TRBV28 to TRBJ1-5; D is possibly TRBD1 (6 bases). The CDR3 is 15 residues long. Looked up from germline, CDR1 is MDHEN and CDR2 is SYDVKM. The V and J ends lost 6 bases and 11 bases respectively, with 23 bases between them. In nucleotides, the CDR3 is TGTGCCAGCAGACCTGGGGGTACAGGGATTGGAGCCCAGCATTTT. Encoded protein: CASRPGGTGIGAQHF.

The rearrangement joins TRBV5-6 to TRBJ1-2; TRBD1 agrees at 8 bases. CDR3 size: 13 residues. J gave up 4 bases and V 4 bases, and 3 bases lay outside the gene matches. The V gene's germline CDR1 is SGHDT and CDR2 YYEEEE. The DNA for the CDR3 is TGTGCCAGCAGCGCGGACAGGGTCTATGGCTACACCTTC. Encoded protein: CASSADRVYGYTF.

The CDR3 bases are TGCGCCAGCAGCCAAGATCGACTAGCGGGGAACACCGGGGAGCTGTTTTTT. The encoded protein is CASSQDRLAGNTGELFF. The chain employs TRBV4-3 and TRBJ2-2; 10 bases agree with TRBD2. Germline CDR1 and CDR2: LGHNA and YSLEER. V lost 0 bases to trimming and J lost 1 base; unmatched junction nucleotides: 2. The CDR3 extends over 17 amino acids.

This chain uses TRBV5-4 with TRBJ2-1; tentatively, D is TRBD2 (6 bases). Looked up from germline, CDR1 is SGHNT and CDR2 is YYREEE (reference sequence). This CDR3 is built from 17 residues. V dropped 0 bases and J dropped 0 bases, with 13 bases sitting between them. CDR3 DNA: TGTGCCAGCAGCTTGGGAGGGGCGCGGGGCTCCTACAATGAGCAGTTCTTC. It specifies CASSLGGARGSYNEQFF.

This chain links TRBV9 with TRBJ1-2; 8 bases agree with TRBD1. The V segment lost 0 bases and the J segment 6 bases; nucleotides outside the gene matches: 7. Germline values: CDR1 SGDLS, CDR2 YYNGEE. The CDR3 has 15 amino acids. Here the CDR3 DNA reads TGTGCCAGCAGCGTAGCTCAGGACAGGGCTAATGGCTACACCTTC. This codes for CASSVAQDRANGYTF.

J is TRBJ2-3 and V is TRBV2; unclear D gene. The germline CDR1 and CDR2 sequences are SNHLY and FYNNEI. The germline V and J ends were trimmed by 4 bases and 6 bases, with 11 bases remaining between them. The CDR3 is 13 amino acids. As DNA, the CDR3 is TGTGCCAGCAGTGGGGAAGTTTTGGATACGCAGTATTTT. Amino acid sequence: CASSGEVLDTQYF.

The chain recombines TRBV9 with TRBJ2-1, with D unclear. CDR1 SGDLS and CDR2 YYNGEE come from the germline V gene. Trimming pared 4 bases from V and 8 bases from J, leaving 13 bases between. There are 13 residues in the CDR3. CDR3 bases: TGTGCCAGCAGCCCCCCGTTTGTCGATGAGCAGTTCTTC. Translating it yields CASSPPFVDEQFF.

The rearrangement joins TRBV28 to TRBJ1-2; 9 bases are shared with TRBD1. The CDR3 is made up of 14 amino acids. Per germline, CDR1 MDHEN and CDR2 SYDVKM. With V trimmed by 6 bases and J by 5 bases, 7 bases remained unmatched. The CDR3 is CASRIQGASYGYTF. Here the CDR3 DNA reads TGTGCCAGCAGAATACAGGGGGCCAGTTATGGCTACACCTTC.